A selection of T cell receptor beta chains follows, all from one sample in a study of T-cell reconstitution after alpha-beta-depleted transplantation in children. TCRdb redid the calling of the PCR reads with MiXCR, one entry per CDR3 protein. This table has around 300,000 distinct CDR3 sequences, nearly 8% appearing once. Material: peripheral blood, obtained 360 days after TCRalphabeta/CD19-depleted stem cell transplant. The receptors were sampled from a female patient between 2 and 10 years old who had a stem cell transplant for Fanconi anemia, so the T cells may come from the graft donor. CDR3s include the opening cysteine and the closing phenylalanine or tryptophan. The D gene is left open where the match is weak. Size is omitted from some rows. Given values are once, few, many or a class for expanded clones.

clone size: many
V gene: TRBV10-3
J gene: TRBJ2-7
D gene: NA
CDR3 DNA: TGTGCCATCAGTGACCCGAGGGTCTTTGCCTACGAGCAGTACTTC
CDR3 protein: CAISDPRVFAYEQYF

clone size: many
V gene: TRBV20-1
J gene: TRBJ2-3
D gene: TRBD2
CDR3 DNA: TGCAGTGCACTCCTAGCGGGGGCATCAGATACGCAGTATTTT
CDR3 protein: CSALLAGASDTQYF

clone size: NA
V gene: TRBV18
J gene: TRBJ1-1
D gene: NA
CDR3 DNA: TGTGCCAGCTCAACAACAGGGCCAACTGAAGCTTTCTTT
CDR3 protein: CASSTTGPTEAFF

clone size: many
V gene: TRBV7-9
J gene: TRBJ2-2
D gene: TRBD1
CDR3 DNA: TGTGCCAGCAGCTGGACGGGACAGGGTGACTCCCTTCCCGGGGAGCTGTTTTTT
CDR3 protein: CASSWTGQGDSLPGELFF

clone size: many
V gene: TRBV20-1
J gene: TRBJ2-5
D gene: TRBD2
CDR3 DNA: TGCAGTGCTAGAGATTCAGCGGGACTAGCGGGAGGGTCGAGAGAGACCCAGTACTTC
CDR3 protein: CSARDSAGLAGGSRETQYF

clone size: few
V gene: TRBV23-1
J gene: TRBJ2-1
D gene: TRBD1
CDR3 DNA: TGCGCCAGCAGTCAACTGACAGGGGGCTCCTACAATGAGCAGTTCTTC
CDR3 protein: CASSQLTGGSYNEQFF

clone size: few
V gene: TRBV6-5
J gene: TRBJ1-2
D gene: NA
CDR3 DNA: TGTGCCAGCAGTTATCCCGCATCCCCTTCCTCTAACTATGGCTACACCTTC
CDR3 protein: CASSYPASPSSNYGYTF

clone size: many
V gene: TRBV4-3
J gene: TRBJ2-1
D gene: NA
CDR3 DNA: TGCGCCAGCAGCCAAGATGGAAGGGGCGATGAGCAGTTCTTC
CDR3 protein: CASSQDGRGDEQFF

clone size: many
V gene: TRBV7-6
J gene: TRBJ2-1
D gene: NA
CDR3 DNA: TGTGCCAGCAGCTCCGACAGAAGCAATGAGCAGTTCTTC
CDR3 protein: CASSSDRSNEQFF

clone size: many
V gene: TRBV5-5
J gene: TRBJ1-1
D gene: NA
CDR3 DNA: TGTGCCAGCAGCTTGCGGGAGTCGAGAGCTTTCTTT
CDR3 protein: CASSLRESRAFF

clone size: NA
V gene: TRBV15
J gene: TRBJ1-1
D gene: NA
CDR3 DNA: TGTGCCACCAGCAGAGGGGTCGGAGGGGCGGTGGACACTGAAGCTTTCTTT
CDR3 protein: CATSRGVGGAVDTEAFF

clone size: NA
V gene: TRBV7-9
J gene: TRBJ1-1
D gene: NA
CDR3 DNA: TGTGCCAGCAGCCTCCGGGGTCAGTTAGGAGCTTTCTTT
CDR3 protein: CASSLRGQLGAFF

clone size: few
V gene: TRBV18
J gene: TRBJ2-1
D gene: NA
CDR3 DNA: TGTGCCAGCTCAGAACTATCTCCAGGGACGGTGAATGAGCAGTTCTTC
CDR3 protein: CASSELSPGTVNEQFF

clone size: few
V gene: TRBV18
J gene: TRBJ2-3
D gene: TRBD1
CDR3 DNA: TGTGCCAGCTCACCGCCGGGACAGATTAGCACAGATACGCAGTATTTT
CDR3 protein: CASSPPGQISTDTQYF

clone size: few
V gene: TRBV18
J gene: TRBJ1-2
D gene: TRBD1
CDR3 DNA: TGTGCCAGCTCACGAGGACAGGGGGAGGACTATGGCTACACCTTC
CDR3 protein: CASSRGQGEDYGYTF

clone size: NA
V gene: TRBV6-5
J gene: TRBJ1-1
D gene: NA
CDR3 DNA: TGTGCCAGCATTCGACAGGTTCCTTACACTGAAGCTTTCTTT
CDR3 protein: CASIRQVPYTEAFF

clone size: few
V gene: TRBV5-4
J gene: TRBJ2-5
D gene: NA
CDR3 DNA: TGTGCCAGCAGCTTGGGTTCGGCGGGGATGGAGACCCAGTACTTC
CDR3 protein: CASSLGSAGMETQYF

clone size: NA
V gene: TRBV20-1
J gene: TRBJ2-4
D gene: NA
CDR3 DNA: TGCAGTGCTAGAGATTGGGCAGGGAACATTCAGTACTTC
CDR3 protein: CSARDWAGNIQYF

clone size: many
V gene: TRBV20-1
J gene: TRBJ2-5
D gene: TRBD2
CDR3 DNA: TGCAGTGCTAGACGATCGACTAGCGTTCAAGAGACCCAGTACTTC
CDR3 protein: CSARRSTSVQETQYF

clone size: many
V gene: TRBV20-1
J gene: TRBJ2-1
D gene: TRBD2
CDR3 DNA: TGCAGTGCTAGCCTAGCGGGAGTCCCCTACAATGAGCAGTTCTTC
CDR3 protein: CSASLAGVPYNEQFF

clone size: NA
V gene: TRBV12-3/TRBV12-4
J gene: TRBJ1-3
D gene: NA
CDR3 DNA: TGTGCCAGCAGTTTAGTGGGTCAGGATAGAAACACCATATATTTT
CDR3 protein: CASSLVGQDRNTIYF

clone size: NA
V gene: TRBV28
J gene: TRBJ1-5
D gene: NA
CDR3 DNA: TGTGCCAGCAGTTTGTGGAGTGTTCAGCCCCAGCATTTT
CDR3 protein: CASSLWSVQPQHF

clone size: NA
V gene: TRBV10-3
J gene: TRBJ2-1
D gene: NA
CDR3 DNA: TGTGCCATCAGTGAGCGGGGAAGTGAGCAGTTCTTC
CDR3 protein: CAISERGSEQFF

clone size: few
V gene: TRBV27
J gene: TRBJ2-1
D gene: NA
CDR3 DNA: TGTGCCAGCAGTTTGAACTACCAGAGCTCCTACAATGAGCAGTTCTTC
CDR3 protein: CASSLNYQSSYNEQFF

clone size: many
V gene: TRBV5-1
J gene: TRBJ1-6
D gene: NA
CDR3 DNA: TGCGCCAGCAGCTTGGAAAGGTCTTATAATTCACCCCTCCACTTT
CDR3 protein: CASSLERSYNSPLHF

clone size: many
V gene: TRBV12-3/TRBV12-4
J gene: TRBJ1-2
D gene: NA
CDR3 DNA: TGTGCCAGCAGTCTAGTCTCGACGGGGGGTGGCTACACCTTC
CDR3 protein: CASSLVSTGGGYTF

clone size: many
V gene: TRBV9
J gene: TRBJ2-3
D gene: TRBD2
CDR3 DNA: TGTGCCAGCATGGACAGCGGGAGGGCCAGGACAGATACGCAGTATTTT
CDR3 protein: CASMDSGRARTDTQYF

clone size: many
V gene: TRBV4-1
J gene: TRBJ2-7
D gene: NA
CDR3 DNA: TGCGCCAGCAGCCAAGACCAGGGCAGCTCCTACGAGCAGTACTTC
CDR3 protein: CASSQDQGSSYEQYF

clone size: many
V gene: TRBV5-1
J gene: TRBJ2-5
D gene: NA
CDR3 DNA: TGCGCCAGCAGCTCTCACCGGGGGCAAGAGACCCAGTACTTC
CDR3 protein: CASSSHRGQETQYF

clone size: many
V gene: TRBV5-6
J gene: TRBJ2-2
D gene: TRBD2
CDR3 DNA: TGTGCCAGCAGTGTGGTAGCGGGAAACACCGGGGAGCTGTTTTTT
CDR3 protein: CASSVVAGNTGELFF

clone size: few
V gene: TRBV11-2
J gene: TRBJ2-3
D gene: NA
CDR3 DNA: TGTGCCAGCAGCTTACTACTGAAAGAGTACACAGATACGCAGTATTTT
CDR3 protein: CASSLLLKEYTDTQYF

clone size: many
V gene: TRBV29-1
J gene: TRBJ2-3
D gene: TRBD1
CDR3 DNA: TGCAGCGTTGCCAGGACAGGGTTCGGCACAGATACGCAGTATTTT
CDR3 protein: CSVARTGFGTDTQYF

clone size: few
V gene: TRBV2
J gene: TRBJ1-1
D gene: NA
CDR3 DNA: TGTGCCAGCAAATCCCAGGGGCCCACTGAAGCTTTCTTT
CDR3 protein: CASKSQGPTEAFF

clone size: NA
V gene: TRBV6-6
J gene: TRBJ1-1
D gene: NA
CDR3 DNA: TGTGCCAGCAGTTATGGGACCAGCCCTGAAGCTTTCTTT
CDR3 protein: CASSYGTSPEAFF

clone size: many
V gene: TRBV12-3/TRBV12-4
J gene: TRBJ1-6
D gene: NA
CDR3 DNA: TGTGCCAGCAGTTCTCAGGGTTTTAGTAATTCACCCCTCCACTTT
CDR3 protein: CASSSQGFSNSPLHF